The entry below describes one TCR beta chain. TCRdb keeps only in-frame clones here, not all; method: immunoSEQ multiplex PCR. The sample carries 150,000 or so clones, 85% to 90% recorded once. This sample is part of a study of blood T cell repertoires in COVID-19. Participants spanned ages roughly 18 to 95 years and resided in roughly 26 US areas. Donors were grouped by their self-reported clinical history. The study counted Cohort 3 donors as recovered given two negative PCRs, clearance, or symptom resolution. Material for sequencing was PBMCs or T cells enriched from blood (not recorded which). The clonotype was recovered from a woman between 50 and 59 years old who had recovered from COVID-19.

The CDR3 coding sequence is TGTGCCAGCAGCCTCCTCCTGGGACTAGCGGTCCAAGAGACCCAGTACTTC. It codes for CASSLLLGLAVQETQYF. The chain is built from TRBV7-8 and TRBJ2-5; the match to TRBD2 covers 11 bases. The ends lost 5 bases at V and 1 base at J; junction bases unmatched: 9. CDR1 SGHVS and CDR2 FQNEAQ come from the germline V gene. The CDR3 spans 17 residues.